The 24 T cell receptor beta chains below come from one sample, sequenced in a study of cytomegalovirus exposure and HLA in healthy donors. The PCR employed 60 Vbeta primers together with 13 Jbeta primers. The protocol was immunoSEQ multiplex PCR, while the TCRdb copy is restricted to in-frame clones and leaves out a portion. The sample comprises 150,000 to 200,000 clones, more than 75% of which are singletons, and roughly 13% rests with the top ten. The sample consisted of PBMCs. Every receptor here comes from a woman aged 25 to 39 in good health and CMV-seropositive.

The genes are TRBV9 and TRBJ2-1; D is unresolved. The germline V gene encodes CDR1 SGDLS and CDR2 YYNGEE. The germline V and J ends were trimmed by 2 bases and 7 bases, with 13 bases remaining between them. CDR3 length: 14 residues. CDR3 in amino acids: CASSVRALMNEQFF. The CDR3 coding sequence is TGTGCCAGCAGCGTTAGAGCGTTGATGAATGAGCAGTTCTTC.

The rearrangement links TRBV7-2 to TRBJ2-2; the D gene is possibly TRBD1 (6 bases). CDR3 length: 13 residues. Germline CDR1 reads SGHTA; CDR2 reads FQGNSA. V was cut by 6 bases and J by 7 bases, with 12 bases left in between. CDR3 bases: TGTGCCAGCAGTAACAGGGCTAACGGGGAGCTGTTTTTT. The encoded protein is CASSNRANGELFF. Using reference TRBV7-2 and TRBJ2-2 for the parts outside the CDR3, the full variable domain is GAGVSQSPSNKVTEKGKDVELRCDPISGHTALYWYRQSLGQGLEFLIYFQGNSAPDKSGLPSDRFSAERTGGSVSTLTIQRTQQEDSAVYLCASSNRANGELFFGEGSRLTVL.

For this clone: At one boundary the junction diverges from the germline segment, which might be a read error. This chain links TRBV2 with TRBJ1-2, with 10 bases matching TRBD1. Germline CDR1 reads SNHLY; CDR2 reads FYNNEI. The CDR3 has 15 residues. CDR3 amino acids: CASREGQGGAYGYTF. CDR3 sequence (DNA): TGTGCCAGCAGGGAAGGACAGGGGGGGGCCTATGGCTACACCTTC.

This clone was detected only once. The chain recombines TRBV7-2 with TRBJ2-5; the D gene is possibly TRBD1 (6 bases). Germline CDR1 is SGHTA and CDR2 is FQGNSA. Trimming removed 4 bases from V and 2 bases from J, with 11 bases in between. The CDR3 is 14 amino acids. The CDR3 loop reads CASSSQDSQETQYF. The CDR3 DNA is TGTGCCAGCAGCTCCCAGGACAGTCAAGAGACCCAGTACTTC. The full variable domain, its missing parts supplied by reference TRBV7-2 and TRBJ2-5, is GAGVSQSPSNKVTEKGKDVELRCDPISGHTALYWYRQSLGQGLEFLIYFQGNSAPDKSGLPSDRFSAERTGGSVSTLTIQRTQQEDSAVYLCASSSQDSQETQYFGPGTRLLVL.

J is TRBJ2-3 and V is TRBV9; TRBD2 might be the D (6 bases). Looked up from germline, CDR1 is SGDLS and CDR2 is YYNGEE. CDR3 length: 14 residues. Trimming removed 1 base from V and 4 bases from J, with 10 bases in between. CDR3 sequence reads: CASSVWGGSDTQYF. CDR3 DNA sequence: TGTGCCAGCAGCGTATGGGGAGGCTCAGATACGCAGTATTTT. Filled out from reference TRBV9 and TRBJ2-3, the complete variable domain reads DSGVTQTPKHLITATGQRVTLRCSPRSGDLSVYWYQQSLDQGLQFLIQYYNGEERAKGNILERFSAQQFPDLHSELNLSSLELGDSALYFCASSVWGGSDTQYFGPGTRLTVL.

This chain joins TRBV9 and TRBJ2-5, with TRBD2 matching 11 bases. The V gene end was trimmed by 0 bases and the J gene end by 5 bases; junction bases not matched to a gene: 12. This CDR3 is 18 amino acids long. The germline CDR1 and CDR2 sequences are SGDLS and YYNGEE. The CDR3 is CASSVGGTSGGSEETQYF. CDR3 DNA: TGTGCCAGCAGCGTAGGGGGTACTAGCGGGGGTAGTGAGGAGACCCAGTACTTC.

The V and J genes are TRBV28 and TRBJ1-5, with 8 nucleotides matching TRBD1. This CDR3 is 15 amino acids long. The germline gives CDR1 MDHEN, CDR2 SYDVKM. J lost 4 bases, V lost 3 bases, and 5 bases had no gene match. This CDR3 reads CASSFSTGGNQPQHF. For the CDR3, the DNA is TGTGCCAGCAGTTTTTCCACAGGGGGTAATCAGCCCCAGCATTTT.

The chain employs TRBV6-4 and TRBJ2-3; the match to TRBD2 covers 10 bases. CDR1 MRHNA and CDR2 SNTAGT come from the germline V gene. The V gene end was trimmed by 3 bases and the J gene end by 4 bases; junction bases not matched to a gene: 4. The length of the CDR3 is 15 residues. The CDR3 spells CASSEEAGGSDTQYF. As DNA, the CDR3 is TGTGCCAGCAGTGAAGAAGCGGGGGGGTCAGATACGCAGTATTTT.

The chain couples TRBV28 to TRBJ1-1; maybe TRBD1 (6 bases). The CDR3 has 15 amino acids. Per the germline V gene, CDR1 is MDHEN and CDR2 is SYDVKM. V lost 5 bases and J 0 bases, leaving 13 bases between the germline ends. DNA of the CDR3: TGTGCCAGCAGTCTACTGACAGGCATGAACACTGAAGCTTTCTTT. This gives the protein CASSLLTGMNTEAFF.

The chain uses TRBV4-3 and TRBJ2-1; tentatively, D is TRBD2 (5 bases). Germline V gene sequence: CDR1 LGHNA, CDR2 YSLEER. The CDR3 covers 16 residues. Trimming stripped 0 bases from V and 8 bases from J, with 17 bases between. The CDR3 bases are TGCGCCAGCAGCCAAGATCAAAGTCTTCCCGGGGATGAGCAGTTCTTC. It codes for CASSQDQSLPGDEQFF.

This clone was counted a single time. V is TRBV6-6 and J is TRBJ2-2; TRBD2 agrees at 11 bases. CDR3 size: 14 residues. Germline V gene sequence: CDR1 MNHNY, CDR2 SVGAGI (reference sequence). After removal of 8 bases from V and 5 bases from J, the junction contained 4 bases not matched to a gene. The CDR3 spells CASSTSGSTGELFF. CDR3 bases: TGTGCCAGCTCTACTAGCGGGAGTACCGGGGAGCTGTTTTTT.

The chain recombines TRBV6-5 with TRBJ2-7, with a weak D call TRBD2 (6 bases). The CDR3 spans 15 residues. Germline V gene data show CDR1 as MNHEY and CDR2 as SVGAGI. V was pared by 5 bases and J by 2 bases, with 16 bases between. The CDR3 reads CASSPQPGTPYEQYF. DNA for the CDR3: TGTGCCAGCAGTCCCCAGCCGGGGACTCCCTACGAGCAGTACTTC.

The J gene is TRBJ1-5, the V gene TRBV28; D remains ambiguous. The CDR3 sequence is 13 residues long. Germline loops: CDR1 MDHEN, CDR2 SYDVKM. The V gene lost 5 bases and the J gene lost 2 bases, with 7 bases spanning the gap. CDR3 coding DNA: TGTGCCAGCAGTCTGTTCCGCAATCAGCCCCAGCATTTT. Residues: CASSLFRNQPQHF.

The rearrangement uses TRBV5-1 and TRBJ2-3; D unresolved. The germline CDR1 and CDR2 sequences are SGHRS and YFSETQ. This CDR3 contains 15 residues. Trimming took 0 bases from V and 0 from J, leaving 8 bases between them. The CDR3 nucleotides read TGCGCCAGCAGCTTGGATGTTTCTAGCACAGATACGCAGTATTTT. This encodes CASSLDVSSTDTQYF.

J is TRBJ1-2 and V is TRBV5-6; possibly TRBD1 for D (6 bases). Trimming pared 6 bases from V and 5 bases from J, leaving 14 bases between. This CDR3 spans 13 amino acids. Germline V gives CDR1 SGHDT, CDR2 YYEEEE. This CDR3 reads CASTYGQGYGYTF. CDR3 coding DNA: TGTGCCAGCACCTATGGGCAGGGGTATGGCTACACCTTC. Based on the CDR3 plus reference TRBV5-6 and TRBJ1-2, the full variable domain is DAGVTQSPTHLIKTRGQQVTLRCSPKSGHDTVSWYQQALGQGPQFIFQYYEEEERQRGNFPDRFSGHQFPNYSSELNVNALLLGDSALYLCASTYGQGYGYTFGSGTRLTVV.

The rearrangement links TRBV6-1 to TRBJ1-5; tentative D call: TRBD1 (5 bases). Germline CDR1 is MNHNS and CDR2 is SASEGT. The V and J ends lost 7 bases and 0 bases respectively, with 10 bases between them. The CDR3 runs 14 residues. The CDR3 sequence: CASIPTVSNQPQHF. Written as DNA, the CDR3 is TGTGCCAGCATCCCGACAGTTAGCAATCAGCCCCAGCATTTT.

Details on this clone: Its ends do not fully match the called genes, so a read error is possible. The chain uses TRBV7-9 and TRBJ2-7; D is unresolved. Germline V lookup: CDR1 SEHNR, CDR2 FQNEAQ (reference sequence). The CDR3 spans 9 residues. DNA for the CDR3: TGTGCCACCAACTACCCCCCCAGCTTC. Protein: CATNYPPSF.

The gene calls are TRBV19 and TRBJ1-2, with D possibly TRBD1 on 6 matching bases. The V end was cut by 5 bases, the J end by 4 bases, with 17 bases between. CDR3 length equals 15 residues. Germline V lookup: CDR1 LNHDA, CDR2 SQIVND (reference sequence). As DNA, the CDR3 is TGTGCCAGTAGTCCCTGGGAGGGGGTCAGCTATGGCTACACCTTC. It specifies CASSPWEGVSYGYTF.

The chain couples TRBV7-9 to TRBJ2-1, with 9 bases identical to TRBD1. J was trimmed by 10 bases and V by 5 bases; bases with no gene match: 3. This CDR3 has 12 amino acids. CDR1 SEHNR and CDR2 FQNEAQ come from the germline V gene (reference sequence). The CDR3 region is CASSLGTGEQFF. The CDR3 DNA reads TGTGCCAGCAGCCTCGGGACAGGGGAGCAGTTCTTC. Drawing the rest from reference TRBV7-9 and TRBJ2-1, the complete variable domain is DTGVSQNPRHKITKRGQNVTFRCDPISEHNRLYWYRQTLGQGPEFLTYFQNEAQLEKSRLLSDRFSAERPKGSFSTLEIQRTEQGDSAMYLCASSLGTGEQFFGPGTRLTVL.

The chain combines TRBV28 with TRBJ2-7, with a tentative D call TRBD1 (5 bases). Germline CDR1 MDHEN, CDR2 SYDVKM. V was shortened by 3 bases and J by 0 bases, with 12 bases between the two germline ends. The CDR3 is 15 residues long. As DNA, the CDR3 is TGTGCCAGCAGTTTCACTGAAGGACACTCCTACGAGCAGTACTTC. Protein: CASSFTEGHSYEQYF. The whole variable domain, remainder taken from reference TRBV28 and TRBJ2-7, is DVKVTQSSRYLVKRTGEKVFLECVQDMDHENMFWYRQDPGLGLRLIYFSYDVKMKEKGDIPEGYSVSREKKERFSLILESASTNQTSMYLCASSFTEGHSYEQYFGPGTRLTVT.

This rearrangement joins TRBV10-3 to TRBJ2-2; 8 bases align to TRBD2. CDR3 length: 16 residues. CDR1 ENHRY and CDR2 SYGVKD come from the germline V gene. Unmatched junction bases numbered 2, after V lost 2 bases and J lost 0 bases. The CDR3 loop is CAISELSGANTGELFF. The CDR3 bases are TGTGCCATCAGTGAGCTTAGCGGGGCGAACACCGGGGAGCTGTTTTTT.

The V and J genes are TRBV7-6 and TRBJ2-1, with 7 positions matching TRBD1. The J segment lost 15 bases and the V segment lost 5 bases, leaving 13 bases of the junction unmatched. From germline, CDR1 is SGHVS and CDR2 FNYEAQ. The CDR3 runs 13 residues. The CDR3 DNA sequence: TGTGCCAGCAGCCCAGGGGGACAGACGAATCGGTTCTTC. This sequence encodes CASSPGGQTNRFF.

This clone was counted a few times. This chain joins TRBV30 and TRBJ2-1, with 10 bases lining up with TRBD2. The junction had 5 bases not matched to a gene; V was cut back by 3 bases and J by 12 bases. CDR1 is GTSNPN and CDR2 is SVGIG in the germline V gene (reference sequence). The CDR3 covers 12 residues. In DNA, the CDR3 is TGTGCCTGGAGCGCTAGCGGGAGCTCGCAGTTCTTC. It translates to CAWSASGSSQFF.

The CDR3 here is CASSLSGVGEQFF. DNA of the CDR3: TGTGCCAGCAGTTTATCGGGAGTCGGTGAGCAGTTCTTC. The rearrangement links TRBV27 to TRBJ2-1, with a weak D call TRBD2 (5 bases). This CDR3 is 13 amino acids long. Trimming stripped 0 bases from V and 9 bases from J, with 9 bases between. Germline CDR1 MNHEY, CDR2 SMNVEV (reference sequence).